This section outlines one T cell receptor (beta chain) sequence together with its context. Its antigen is as yet unknown. V lost 5 bases and J lost 0; bases outside the gene matches: 9. The CDR3 totals 16 residues. The germline gives CDR1 GTSNPN, CDR2 SVGIG (reference sequence). Once sorted, every population was more than 95% pure. All of the isolated RNA was reverse transcribed, so expressed TCRB transcripts were sequenced. The data were produced by immunoSEQ multiplex PCR, yet TCRdb's version contains in-frame clones alone and is incomplete. The sample yields roughly 100,000 clones, around 30% seen once. This entry comes from a study of beta chain features in type 1 diabetes. Findings and caveats of the study: There was a moderate but significant shortening of TCRB CDR3s in all four CD4+ subsets of Type 1 diabetes patients. Since sequencing was performed on cDNA, cells with high TCR expression could be over-represented. Naive, central memory and Treg TCRB repertoires appeared more alike in patients than in healthy donors. Resolution of whether HLA type affects TCRB rearrangement was not achieved here.

The sample was central memory CD4+ T cells from blood. The V call is TRBV30, the J call TRBJ2-1; TRBD1 matches at 8 bases. The origin of this receptor is a young woman with type 1 diabetes. This chain's CDR3 is CAWGGTQGASYNEQFF. For the CDR3, the DNA is TGTGCCTGGGGTGGTACCCAGGGGGCCTCCTACAATGAGCAGTTCTTC.